The rows below give T cell receptor beta chains drawn from one sample of a study of radiation and T cells in renal cell carcinoma. TCRdb's copy holds only in-frame clones and misses some; the assay was immunoSEQ multiplex PCR. Among 70,000 or so clones listed, 82% were seen once. Sequencing used blood, obtained from a patient whose treatment included radiotherapy and nephrectomy. Every receptor here comes from a man aged 60 to 69 with renal cell carcinoma. Both conserved end residues are part of each CDR3. D genes are given only for firm matches. A row's size may be missing; if present it is once, few, many or a size class.

abundance,j_gene,v_gene,d_gene,CDR3nt,CDR3aa
once,TRBJ2-7,TRBV19,.,TGTGCCAGTAGTATCAGGGGGGGTTGGGCGGAGAACTACGAGCAGTACTTC,CASSIRGGWAENYEQYF
.,TRBJ2-2,TRBV2,TRBD2,TGTGCCAGCAGCCTAGCGGGTAGGACCGGGGAGCTGTTTTTT,CASSLAGRTGELFF
.,TRBJ1-3,TRBV28,.,TGTGCCAGCGGGGGCGGGAGCTCTGGAAACACCATATATTTT,CASGGGSSGNTIYF
.,TRBJ1-2,TRBV28,TRBD1,TGTGCCAGCAGGAGATCTGGACAGGGGAGAGGCTATGGCTACACCTTC,CASRRSGQGRGYGYTF
.,TRBJ2-7,TRBV6-5,TRBD1,TGTGCCAGCAGTCTGGACAGGGATCCCTACGAGCAGTACTTC,CASSLDRDPYEQYF
.,TRBJ2-2,TRBV10-3,TRBD2,TGTGCCATCAGTGAGTCGAAACCTAGCGGGGCCTTTAACACCGGGGAGCTGTTTTTT,CAISESKPSGAFNTGELFF
.,TRBJ2-2,TRBV5-1,.,TGCGCCAGCAGCTTGGAGGGGGAGCCCCGGACCGGGGAGCTGTTTTTT,CASSLEGEPRTGELFF
.,TRBJ2-7,TRBV5-4,TRBD1,TGTGCCAGCAGCTCCCTACAGGGGGCTTACGAGCAGTACTTC,CASSSLQGAYEQYF
.,TRBJ2-3,TRBV10-3,TRBD1,TGTGCCATCACCCCGGGACAGGGCGCAGATACGCAGTATTTT,CAITPGQGADTQYF
.,TRBJ2-5,TRBV18,.,TGTGCCAGCTCACCGCTCGACCAAGAGACCCAGTACTTC,CASSPLDQETQYF
.,TRBJ2-3,TRBV19,.,TGTGCCAGTAGTATAGAGCTTAGCACAGATACGCAGTATTTT,CASSIELSTDTQYF
.,TRBJ2-3,TRBV20-1,TRBD2,TGCAGTGCTAGTCTGTCGGGAGGGCCGCATTTT,CSASLSGGPHF
.,TRBJ1-2,TRBV27,.,TGTGCCAGCAACAGGGACGGAACTAACTATGGCTACACCTTC,CASNRDGTNYGYTF
few,TRBJ2-2,TRBV9,.,TGTGCCAGCAGCGTGGGAGCGGCCCTAACCACCACCGGGGAGCTGTTTTTT,CASSVGAALTTTGELFF
.,TRBJ1-5,TRBV28,.,TGTGCCAGCAGTTTTCCCCTTAGCAATCAGCCCCAGCATTTT,CASSFPLSNQPQHF
few,TRBJ2-7,TRBV5-1,.,TGCGCCAGCAGCTCGGGACCTGGCTACGAGCAGTACTTC,CASSSGPGYEQYF
.,TRBJ2-3,TRBV29-1,TRBD2,TGCAGCGCTAGCGGGATGGGGAATACGCAGTATTTT,CSASGMGNTQYF
.,TRBJ2-1,TRBV12-5,TRBD1,TGTGCTAGTGGTAGGGACAGTGCCAACAATGGGCAGTTCTTC,CASGRDSANNGQFF
.,TRBJ1-1,TRBV6-1,.,TGTGCCAGCAGTGAACAGGGGAACACTGAAGCTTTCTTT,CASSEQGNTEAFF
.,TRBJ2-3,TRBV18,TRBD1,TGTGCCAGCTCACCACTGAGGCCCGGGACAGGGGTTGGGGATACGCAGTATTTT,CASSPLRPGTGVGDTQYF
.,TRBJ2-5,TRBV9,TRBD1,TGTGCCAGCAGCGCCCCGGGACAGGGGAGAGAGACCCAGTACTTC,CASSAPGQGRETQYF
.,TRBJ2-3,TRBV10-3,.,TGTGCCATCAGTTCATCTAGCGATCCATCGGCAGATACGCAGTATTTT,CAISSSSDPSADTQYF
.,TRBJ1-2,TRBV6-5,.,TGTGCCAGCAGTTACTCGGGGCAGGGACCAAACTATGGCTACACCTTC,CASSYSGQGPNYGYTF
.,TRBJ2-1,TRBV29-1,TRBD1,TGCAGCGCAGGACAGGGGGCCTACAATGAGCAGTTCTTC,CSAGQGAYNEQFF
.,TRBJ2-7,TRBV5-4,TRBD2,TGTGCCAGCAGCCCTGGGTCTAGCGGCTCCTACGAGCAGTACTTC,CASSPGSSGSYEQYF
.,TRBJ1-2,TRBV28,TRBD1,TGTGCCAGCCTGGGGACAGGGAACTATGGCTACACCTTC,CASLGTGNYGYTF
.,TRBJ2-1,TRBV7-2,.,TGTGCCAGCAGCTTAGACTCCTACAATGAGCAGTTCTTC,CASSLDSYNEQFF
.,TRBJ2-4,TRBV6-6,.,TGTGCCAGCGCTCCGGCCGGTCCTCCCATTCAGTACTTC,CASAPAGPPIQYF
.,TRBJ1-3,TRBV4-1,.,TGCGCCAGCAGCCAAGTTTCTGGAAACACCATATATTTT,CASSQVSGNTIYF
few,TRBJ2-7,TRBV11-3,TRBD2,TGTGCCAGCAGCTTAGACGGCGGGAGGCCCCCCTACGAGCAGTACTTC,CASSLDGGRPPYEQYF
.,TRBJ2-7,TRBV7-8,TRBD2,TGTGCCAGCAGCGCCACTAGCGGGAGAAAGTACGAGCAGTACTTC,CASSATSGRKYEQYF
.,TRBJ2-7,TRBV29-1,.,TGCAGCGTTGGGGGACCGCCGCGCTACGAGCAGTACTTC,CSVGGPPRYEQYF
.,TRBJ1-2,TRBV5-1,.,TGCGCCAGCAGCTTCTATCCGGGAGACCATGGCTACACCTTC,CASSFYPGDHGYTF
.,TRBJ2-7,TRBV6-6,TRBD1,TGTGCCAGCAGTTACTCAACCCCAGGGGGCGCGGGTGAGCAGTACTTC,CASSYSTPGGAGEQYF
.,TRBJ2-1,TRBV11-3,.,TGTGCCAGCAGCTCAAGCCCCCAAGCGGTCAATGAGCAGTTCTTC,CASSSSPQAVNEQFF
.,TRBJ2-1,TRBV9,.,TGTGCCAGCAGCATTTCACTGGTGTCCTACAATGAGCAGTTCTTC,CASSISLVSYNEQFF
.,TRBJ2-2,TRBV4-2,TRBD2,TGTGCCAGCAGCCAAGAGGGGCTAGCGGGAGAGTCGCGGACCGGGGAGCTGTTTTTT,CASSQEGLAGESRTGELFF
.,TRBJ2-7,TRBV28,.,TGTGCCAGCAGCTCAAACCTAGAGCTCTCCTACGAGCAGTACTTC,CASSSNLELSYEQYF
.,TRBJ1-1,TRBV19,TRBD1,TGTGCCAGTAGTATCCACAGGGGGAGGGCTATGAACACTGAAGCTTTCTTT,CASSIHRGRAMNTEAFF
.,TRBJ2-7,TRBV5-4,TRBD2,TGTGCCAGCAGCGACACTAGCGCAGCCTCCCCCTCCTACGAGCAGTACTTC,CASSDTSAASPSYEQYF
once,TRBJ2-7,TRBV6-6,.,TGTGCCAGCAGTTACTCAGGGGGCGAGCAGTACTTC,CASSYSGGEQYF
.,TRBJ1-3,TRBV4-1,.,TGCGCCAGCAGCCGGGCGAGTGTGGGAAACACCATATATTTT,CASSRASVGNTIYF
.,TRBJ2-5,TRBV7-7,.,TGTGCCAGCAGCTTATTAGGGAACCAAGAGACCCAGTACTTC,CASSLLGNQETQYF
.,TRBJ1-2,TRBV7-8,TRBD1,TGTGCCAGCAGCTCGGCTAACAGGGGGCTCTATGGCTACACCTTC,CASSSANRGLYGYTF
.,TRBJ2-1,TRBV11-3,.,TGTGCCAGCAGCTTAGACGGGAGCTCCTACAATGAGCAGTTCTTC,CASSLDGSSYNEQFF
.,TRBJ1-3,TRBV7-8,.,TGTGCCAGCAGCTTAGGGGGCTCTGGAAACACCATATATTTT,CASSLGGSGNTIYF
.,TRBJ1-5,TRBV2,.,TGTGCCAGCAACCCGGACGGAACCAATCAGCCCCAGCATTTT,CASNPDGTNQPQHF
.,TRBJ2-1,TRBV19,.,TGTGCCAGTAGTATCTCCTCCAGGGGAAATGAGCAGTTCTTC,CASSISSRGNEQFF
many,TRBJ2-7,TRBV29-1,.,TGCAGCGCCGGGACTGACTACGAGCAGTACTTC,CSAGTDYEQYF
.,TRBJ2-7,TRBV7-2,.,TGTGCCAGCAGCCTGCCCACTGGCGAGCAGTACTTC,CASSLPTGEQYF
few,TRBJ1-5,TRBV4-1,.,TGCGCCAGCAGCCAAGATGCCAGCGTACTGGTTAATCAGCCCCAGCATTTT,CASSQDASVLVNQPQHF
.,TRBJ2-2,TRBV6-5,TRBD2,TGTGCCAGCAGTTACACAAGGACTAGCGGGACCGGGGAGCTGTTTTTT,CASSYTRTSGTGELFF
.,TRBJ1-1,TRBV18,.,TGTGCCAGCTCACAAAGGACGGATATGAACACTGAAGCTTTCTTT,CASSQRTDMNTEAFF
few,TRBJ1-5,TRBV20-1,.,TGCAGTGCTAAGGTCAATCAGCCCCAGCATTTT,CSAKVNQPQHF
once,TRBJ2-2,TRBV6-1,.,TGTGCCAGCAGTGTGGAGGTTGGAGGATCCGGGGAGCTGTTTTTT,CASSVEVGGSGELFF
once,TRBJ1-4,TRBV2,.,TGTGCCAGCAGTATCCTGTCGACAACTAATGAAAAACTGTTTTTT,CASSILSTTNEKLFF
.,TRBJ2-5,TRBV25-1,TRBD1,TGTGCCAGCAGGGGACAGGGAGGCCTCCAAGAGACCCAGTACTTC,CASRGQGGLQETQYF